The 4 T cell receptor beta chains in this list originate from one sample, sequenced in a study of blood T cell repertoires in COVID-19. Libraries were prepared by immunoSEQ multiplex PCR; TCRdb keeps only in-frame clonotypes and omits some of them. The sample contains around 160,000 clones, more than 70% of which appear only once. The sequenced sample was peripheral blood. These receptors were collected from a man aged 60-69 years with active or convalescent COVID-19.

The chain has TRBV25-1 and TRBJ1-6, with D uncertain. This CDR3 contains 12 residues. V dropped 3 bases and J dropped 13 bases, with 10 bases sitting between them. From germline, CDR1 is MGHDK and CDR2 SYGVNS. The CDR3 protein is CASSDGYRPLHF. CDR3 DNA: TGTGCCAGCAGTGACGGGTATCGGCCCCTCCACTTT.

The chain has TRBV28 and TRBJ2-1, with TRBD2 identical over 10 bases. This CDR3 is 14 amino acids long. V lost 4 bases to trimming and J lost 6 bases; unmatched junction nucleotides: 3. Germline V gene lookup returns CDR1 MDHEN and CDR2 SYDVKM. This CDR3 is CASSSAGGINEQFF. The CDR3 nucleotides are TGTGCCAGCAGTTCAGCGGGGGGGATCAATGAGCAGTTCTTC.

The rearrangement uses TRBV11-2 and TRBJ2-7; possibly TRBD1 for D (5 bases). CDR1 and CDR2 (germline): SGHAT, FQNNGV. The V and J ends lost 5 bases and 6 bases respectively, with 11 bases between them. CDR3 length equals 12 residues. Here the CDR3 reads CASSGQGAEQYF. CDR3 nucleotides: TGTGCCAGCAGCGGGCAAGGGGCCGAGCAGTACTTC.

V gene TRBV6-1 combines with J gene TRBJ2-7; 7 bases are a match to TRBD2. CDR3 length: 19 amino acids. V dropped 0 bases and J dropped 2; count of bases not matched to a gene: 16. Germline V gene lookup returns CDR1 MNHNS and CDR2 SASEGT. As DNA, the CDR3 is TGTGCCAGCAGTGAAGCCCGCGGGAGCCTTCGAGCTGGGGCCTACGAGCAGTACTTC. This sequence encodes CASSEARGSLRAGAYEQYF.